The present T cell receptor (beta chain) was sequenced within a study of shared clonotypes between healthy human individuals. General study findings and limits: The researchers took only blood, and tissue repertoires probably look different.

At deep level, the assay was performed. The table came from immunoSEQ multiplex PCR; TCRdb's copy has only in-frame clones and leaves some out. The sample includes 400,000 to 600,000 clones, around 79% of them seen just once. The donor population consisted of healthy HIV-negative adults with no recent acute infections or vaccinations. The CDR3 extends over 16 amino acids. V gave up 5 bases and J gave up 3 bases; unmatched junction bases: 10. Looked up from germline, CDR1 is SEHNR and CDR2 is FQNEAQ (reference sequence). A note on this clone: What it recognizes is unknown.

V and J are TRBV7-9 and TRBJ2-7, with 10 bases matching TRBD1. Material for sequencing was PBMCs. The receptor comes from a woman aged 40-49 years in good health. Some clones in this sample may be carry-over from other donors' samples. CDR3 DNA sequence: TGTGCCAGCAGCGGACCCGGGACAGGGGTAAGCTACGAGCAGTACTTC. It encodes CASSGPGTGVSYEQYF.